Shown below are 6 T cell receptor beta chains from a single sample sequenced in a study of graft-versus-host responses after intestinal transplantation. Only in-frame clones appear in the TCRdb table, and some are missing; sequencing was by immunoSEQ multiplex PCR. The sample lists 12,000 to 15,000 clones, about 29% seen once, with around 4% in the top ten. Specimen: alloreactive CD4+ T cells from a mixed lymphocyte reaction culture, collected before intestinal transplant. Subset indicated: CFSE-low proliferating T cells sorted from roughly six-day pre-transplant mixed lymphocyte reaction (GvH or HvG direction). The origin of the receptors is a human patient who received an intestinal transplant.

This chain joins TRBV2 and TRBJ2-2; a weak D match, TRBD1 (5 bases). Germline V gene data show CDR1 as SNHLY and CDR2 as FYNNEI. The CDR3 length is 16 residues. V was cut by 4 bases and J by 6 bases, with 18 bases left in between. CDR3 bases: TGTGCCAGCAGTGGTCAGGGCCCCATGGTCGCCGGGGAGCTGTTTTTT. Amino acid sequence: CASSGQGPMVAGELFF.

This clone occurred a few times. Germline and junction disagree at one end, which may indicate a read error. V is TRBV30 and J is TRBJ2-2; D possibly corresponds to TRBD1 (6 bases). The germline V gene has CDR1 GTSNPN and CDR2 SVGIG (reference sequence). The CDR3 is 19 residues long. CDR3 DNA sequence: TGTGCCTGGAGCTACCAACCCCCCCGGGACAAGACGATACACCGGGGAGCTGTTTTT. This codes for CAWSYQPPRDKTIHRGAVF.

In its sample, this clone was seen a few times. The V gene is TRBV15, the J gene TRBJ2-1; the match to TRBD2 covers 12 bases. V gave up 2 bases and J gave up 11 bases; unmatched junction bases: 7. Germline CDR1 is LNHNV and CDR2 is YYDKDF (reference sequence). This CDR3 region has 15 residues. CDR3 loop: CATSRSGTSGRKQFF. In DNA, the CDR3 is TGTGCCACCAGCAGATCGGGGACTAGCGGGCGTAAGCAGTTCTTC.

V gene TRBV19 combines with J gene TRBJ2-7; 7 bases fit TRBD2. With 3 bases clipped from V and 2 bases from J, the junction kept 4 bases outside the gene matches. CDR3 size: 14 residues. CDR1 LNHDA and CDR2 SQIVND come from the germline V gene (reference sequence). The CDR3: CASSMRTRTYEQYF. Here the CDR3 DNA reads TGTGCCAGTAGTATGAGGACTAGAACCTACGAGCAGTACTTC.

The gene calls are TRBV5-1 and TRBJ2-5, with 9 bases that match TRBD2. V shed 3 bases and J 4 bases; nucleotides not matched to a gene: 4. CDR3 length equals 14 residues. Germline CDR1 SGHRS, CDR2 YFSETQ. For the CDR3, the DNA is TGCGCCAGCAGCTACACTAGCGGGCCAGAGACCCAGTACTTC. This codes for CASSYTSGPETQYF.

This clone was observed a handful of times. V and J are TRBV6-6 and TRBJ2-7, with TRBD2 matching 7 bases. Germline CDR1 reads MNHNY; CDR2 reads SVGAGI (reference sequence). The V segment lost 0 bases and the J segment 6 bases; nucleotides outside the gene matches: 8. The CDR3 is 15 amino acids. Written as DNA, the CDR3 is TGTGCCAGCAGTTACTCATGGGGGGAGGGCCCCGAGCAGTACTTC. It is translated as CASSYSWGEGPEQYF.